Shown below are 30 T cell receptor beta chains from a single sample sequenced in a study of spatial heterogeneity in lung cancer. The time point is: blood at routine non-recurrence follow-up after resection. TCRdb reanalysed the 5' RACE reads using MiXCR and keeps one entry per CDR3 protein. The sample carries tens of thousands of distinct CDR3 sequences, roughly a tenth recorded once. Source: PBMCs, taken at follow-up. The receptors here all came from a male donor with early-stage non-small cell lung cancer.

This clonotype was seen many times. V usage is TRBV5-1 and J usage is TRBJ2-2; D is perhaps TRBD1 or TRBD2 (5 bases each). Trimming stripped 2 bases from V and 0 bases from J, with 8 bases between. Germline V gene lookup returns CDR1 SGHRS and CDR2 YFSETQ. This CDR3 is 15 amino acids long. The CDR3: CASSFGATNTGELFF. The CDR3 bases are TGCGCCAGCAGCTTCGGGGCGACGAACACCGGGGAGCTGTTTTTT.

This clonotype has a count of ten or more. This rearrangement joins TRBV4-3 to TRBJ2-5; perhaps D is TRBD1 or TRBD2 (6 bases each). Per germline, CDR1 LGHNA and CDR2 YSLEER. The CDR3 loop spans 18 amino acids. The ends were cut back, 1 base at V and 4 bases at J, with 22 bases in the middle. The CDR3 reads CASSQAGDGGLSGETQYF. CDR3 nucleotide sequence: TGCGCCAGCAGCCAAGCGGGGGATGGGGGCTTAAGTGGAGAGACCCAGTACTTC.

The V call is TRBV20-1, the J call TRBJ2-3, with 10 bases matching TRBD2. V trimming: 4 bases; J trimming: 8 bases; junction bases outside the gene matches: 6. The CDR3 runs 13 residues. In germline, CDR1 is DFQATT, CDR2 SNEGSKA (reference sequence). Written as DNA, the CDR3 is TGCAGTGCTACAGCGGGGGGGTTGGGTACGCAGTATTTT. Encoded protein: CSATAGGLGTQYF.

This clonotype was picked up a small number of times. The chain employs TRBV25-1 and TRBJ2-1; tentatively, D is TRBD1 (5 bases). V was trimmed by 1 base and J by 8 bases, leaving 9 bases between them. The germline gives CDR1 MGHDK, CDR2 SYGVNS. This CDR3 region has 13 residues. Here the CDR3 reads CASSESHRYEQFF. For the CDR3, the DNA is TGTGCCAGCAGTGAATCCCACAGGTATGAGCAGTTCTTC.

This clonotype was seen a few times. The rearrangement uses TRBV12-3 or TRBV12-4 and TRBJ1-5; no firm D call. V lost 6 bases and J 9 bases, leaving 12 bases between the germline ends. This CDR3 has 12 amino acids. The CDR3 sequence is CASSLRLGPQHF. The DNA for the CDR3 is TGTGCCAGCAGCCTCAGACTGGGGCCCCAGCATTTT.

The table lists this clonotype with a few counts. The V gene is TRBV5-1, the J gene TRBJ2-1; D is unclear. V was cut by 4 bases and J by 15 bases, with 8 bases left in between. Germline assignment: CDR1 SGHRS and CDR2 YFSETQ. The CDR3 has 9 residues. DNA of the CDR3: TGCGCCAGCAGCCCAGACCGGTTCTTC. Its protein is CASSPDRFF.

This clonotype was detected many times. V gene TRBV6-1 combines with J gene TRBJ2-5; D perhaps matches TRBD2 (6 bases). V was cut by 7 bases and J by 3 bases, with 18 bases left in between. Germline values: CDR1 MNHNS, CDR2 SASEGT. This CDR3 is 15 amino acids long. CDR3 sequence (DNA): TGTGCCAGCATAACGGGACTCCGGGGAGAAGAGACCCAGTACTTC. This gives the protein CASITGLRGEETQYF.

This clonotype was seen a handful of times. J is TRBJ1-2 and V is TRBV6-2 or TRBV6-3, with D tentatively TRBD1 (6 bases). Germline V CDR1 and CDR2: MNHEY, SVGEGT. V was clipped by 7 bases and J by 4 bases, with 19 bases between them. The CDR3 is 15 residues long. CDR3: CASTTTPGQLYGYTF. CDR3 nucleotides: TGTGCCAGCACTACGACACCAGGACAGCTCTATGGCTACACCTTC.

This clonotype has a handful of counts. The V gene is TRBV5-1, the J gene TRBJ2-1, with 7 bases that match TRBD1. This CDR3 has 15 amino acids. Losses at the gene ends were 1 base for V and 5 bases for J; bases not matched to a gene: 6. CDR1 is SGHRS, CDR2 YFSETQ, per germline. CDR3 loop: CASSLIQGSNNEQFF. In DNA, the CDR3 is TGCGCCAGCAGCTTGATACAGGGGTCGAACAATGAGCAGTTCTTC.

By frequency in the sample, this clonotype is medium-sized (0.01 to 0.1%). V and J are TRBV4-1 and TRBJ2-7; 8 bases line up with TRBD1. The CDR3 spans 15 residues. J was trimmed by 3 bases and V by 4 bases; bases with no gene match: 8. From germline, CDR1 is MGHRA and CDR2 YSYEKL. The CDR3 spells CASSRGQGEGYEQYF. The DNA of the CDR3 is TGCGCCAGCAGCCGAGGACAGGGAGAAGGCTACGAGCAGTACTTC.

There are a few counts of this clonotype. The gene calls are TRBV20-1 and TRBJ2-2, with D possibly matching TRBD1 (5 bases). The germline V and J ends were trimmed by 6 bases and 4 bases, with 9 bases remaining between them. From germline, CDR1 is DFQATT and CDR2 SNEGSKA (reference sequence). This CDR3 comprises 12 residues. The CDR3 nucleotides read TGCAGTGCAGATCAGGGCACCGGGGAGCTGTTTTTT. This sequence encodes CSADQGTGELFF.

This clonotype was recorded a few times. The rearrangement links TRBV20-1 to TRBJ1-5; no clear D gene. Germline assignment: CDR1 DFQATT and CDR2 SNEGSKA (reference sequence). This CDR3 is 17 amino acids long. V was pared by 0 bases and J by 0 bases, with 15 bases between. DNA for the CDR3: TGCAGTGCTAGAGATTGGGGTCTAGGTTATAGCAATCAGCCCCAGCATTTT. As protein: CSARDWGLGYSNQPQHF.

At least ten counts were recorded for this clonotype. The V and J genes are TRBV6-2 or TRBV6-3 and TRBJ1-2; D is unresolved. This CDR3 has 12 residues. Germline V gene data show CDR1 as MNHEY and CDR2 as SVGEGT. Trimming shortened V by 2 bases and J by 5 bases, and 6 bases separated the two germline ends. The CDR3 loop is CASSYTDYGYTF. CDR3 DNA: TGTGCCAGCAGTTACACGGATTATGGCTACACCTTC.

The CDR3 bases are TGCGCCAGCAGCCAAGGCCGGTCAACTAATGAAAAACTGTTTTTT. Protein product: CASSQGRSTNEKLFF. This rearrangement joins TRBV4-3 to TRBJ1-4; the D is unclear. Germline CDR1 reads LGHNA; CDR2 reads YSLEER. Trimming shortened V by 1 base and J by 0 bases, and 6 bases separated the two germline ends. The CDR3 covers 15 residues.

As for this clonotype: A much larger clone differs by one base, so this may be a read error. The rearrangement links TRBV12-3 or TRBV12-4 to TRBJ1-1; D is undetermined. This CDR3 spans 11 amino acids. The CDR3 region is CASSFSTEALF. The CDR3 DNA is TGTGCCAGCAGCTTTTCGACTGAAGCTCTCTTT.

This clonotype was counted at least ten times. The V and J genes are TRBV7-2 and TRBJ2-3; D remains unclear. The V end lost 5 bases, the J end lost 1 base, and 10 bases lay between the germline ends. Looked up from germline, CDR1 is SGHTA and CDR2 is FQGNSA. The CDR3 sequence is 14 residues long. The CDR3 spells CASSRRRGTDTQYF. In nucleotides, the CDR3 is TGTGCCAGCAGCCGCCGAAGGGGCACAGATACGCAGTATTTT.

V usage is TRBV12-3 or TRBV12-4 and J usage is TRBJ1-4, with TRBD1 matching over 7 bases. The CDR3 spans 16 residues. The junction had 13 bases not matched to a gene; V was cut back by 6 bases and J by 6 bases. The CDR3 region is CASSPAAGQPDEKLFF. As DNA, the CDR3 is TGTGCCAGCAGCCCCGCGGCGGGACAGCCAGATGAAAAACTGTTTTTT.

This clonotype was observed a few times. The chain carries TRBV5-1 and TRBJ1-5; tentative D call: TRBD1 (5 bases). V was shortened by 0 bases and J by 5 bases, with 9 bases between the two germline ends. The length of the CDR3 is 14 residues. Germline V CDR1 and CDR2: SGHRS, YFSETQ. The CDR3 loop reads CASSLGTTDQPQHF. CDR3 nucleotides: TGCGCCAGCAGCTTGGGGACAACGGATCAGCCCCAGCATTTT.

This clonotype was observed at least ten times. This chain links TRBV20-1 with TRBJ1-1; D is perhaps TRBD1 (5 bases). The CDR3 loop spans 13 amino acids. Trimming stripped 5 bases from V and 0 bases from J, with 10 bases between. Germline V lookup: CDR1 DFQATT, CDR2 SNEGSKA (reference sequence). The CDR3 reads CSAAGTVNTEAFF. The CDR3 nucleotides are TGCAGTGCTGCCGGGACGGTGAACACTGAAGCTTTCTTT.

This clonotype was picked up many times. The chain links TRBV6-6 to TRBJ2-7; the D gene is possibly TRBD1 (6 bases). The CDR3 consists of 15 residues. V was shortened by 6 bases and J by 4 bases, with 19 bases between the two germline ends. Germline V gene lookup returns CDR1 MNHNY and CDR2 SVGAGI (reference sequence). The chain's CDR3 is CASRTRQDPGYEQYF. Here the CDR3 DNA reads TGTGCCAGCAGAACCCGACAGGATCCTGGTTACGAGCAGTACTTC.

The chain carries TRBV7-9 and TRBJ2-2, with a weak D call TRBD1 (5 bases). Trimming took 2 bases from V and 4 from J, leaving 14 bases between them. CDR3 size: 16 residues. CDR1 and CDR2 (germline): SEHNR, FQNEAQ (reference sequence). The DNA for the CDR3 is TGTGCCAGCAGCTTATATGGGGCCGTGGTCACCGGGGAGCTGTTTTTT. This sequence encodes CASSLYGAVVTGELFF.

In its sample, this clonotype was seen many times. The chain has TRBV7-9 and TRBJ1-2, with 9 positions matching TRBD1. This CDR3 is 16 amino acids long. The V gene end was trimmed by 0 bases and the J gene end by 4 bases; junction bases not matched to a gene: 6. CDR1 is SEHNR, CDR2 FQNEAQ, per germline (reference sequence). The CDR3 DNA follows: TGTGCCAGCAGCTTAGCTCGGGGACAGGGCGGCTATGGCTACACCTTC. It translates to CASSLARGQGGYGYTF.

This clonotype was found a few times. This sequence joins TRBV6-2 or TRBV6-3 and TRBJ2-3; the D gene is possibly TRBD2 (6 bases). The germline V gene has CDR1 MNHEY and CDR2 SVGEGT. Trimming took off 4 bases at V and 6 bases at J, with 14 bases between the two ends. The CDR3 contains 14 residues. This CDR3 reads CASSSVSGGDTQYF. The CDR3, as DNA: TGTGCCAGCAGTTCCGTAAGCGGAGGGGATACGCAGTATTTT.

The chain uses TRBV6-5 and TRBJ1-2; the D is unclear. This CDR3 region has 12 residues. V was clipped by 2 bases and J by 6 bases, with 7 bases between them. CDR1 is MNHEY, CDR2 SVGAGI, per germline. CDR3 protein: CASSYTGNGYTF. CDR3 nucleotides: TGTGCCAGCAGTTACACGGGGAATGGCTACACCTTC.

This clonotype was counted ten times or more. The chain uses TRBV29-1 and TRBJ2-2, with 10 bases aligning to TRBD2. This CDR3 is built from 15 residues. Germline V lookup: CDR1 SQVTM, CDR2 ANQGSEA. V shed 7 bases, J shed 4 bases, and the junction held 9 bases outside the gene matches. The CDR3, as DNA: TGCAGCGCCTTGATAGCGGGGGGAAGCACCGGGGAGCTGTTTTTT. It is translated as CSALIAGGSTGELFF.

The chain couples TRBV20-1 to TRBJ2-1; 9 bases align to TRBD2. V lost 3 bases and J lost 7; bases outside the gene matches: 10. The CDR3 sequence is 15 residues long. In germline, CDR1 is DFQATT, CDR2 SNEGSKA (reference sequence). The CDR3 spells CSASPSAGGRNEQFF. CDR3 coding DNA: TGCAGTGCTAGCCCCTCAGCGGGGGGCAGGAATGAGCAGTTCTTC.

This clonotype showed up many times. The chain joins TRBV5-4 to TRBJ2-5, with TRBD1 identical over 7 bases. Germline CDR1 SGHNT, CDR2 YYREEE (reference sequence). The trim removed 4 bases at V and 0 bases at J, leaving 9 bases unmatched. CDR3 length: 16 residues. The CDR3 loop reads CASSLRGISYQETQYF. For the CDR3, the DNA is TGTGCCAGCAGCCTCAGGGGGATATCGTACCAAGAGACCCAGTACTTC.

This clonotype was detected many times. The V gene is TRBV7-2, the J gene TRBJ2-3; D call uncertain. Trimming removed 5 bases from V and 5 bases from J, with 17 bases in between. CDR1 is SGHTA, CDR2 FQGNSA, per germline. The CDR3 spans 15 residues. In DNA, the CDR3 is TGTGCCAGCAGCCCCCCCACGCCTAAAGAAGATACGCAGTATTTT. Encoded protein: CASSPPTPKEDTQYF.

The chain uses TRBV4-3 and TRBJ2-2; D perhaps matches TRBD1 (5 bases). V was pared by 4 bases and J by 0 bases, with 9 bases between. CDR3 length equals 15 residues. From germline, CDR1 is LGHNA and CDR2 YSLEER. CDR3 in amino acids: CASSLQGTNTGELFF. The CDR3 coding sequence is TGCGCCAGCAGCCTCCAGGGAACGAACACCGGGGAGCTGTTTTTT.

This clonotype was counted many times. CDR3 sequence reads: CASSLGGFYGYTF. The CDR3 bases are TGCGCCAGCAGCTTAGGGGGCTTCTATGGCTACACCTTC. This sequence joins TRBV5-1 and TRBJ1-2, with TRBD1 identical over 7 bases. V lost 2 bases, J lost 4 bases, and 2 bases stayed unmatched. Germline V gene data show CDR1 as SGHRS and CDR2 as YFSETQ. The CDR3 contains 13 residues.